The 15 T cell receptor beta chains given below trace back to one sample, sequenced in a study of blood T cells in healthy people across ages. A second PCR of 7 to 11 cycles used a sample-barcoded 5' primer and a J-beta primer mix. Using its own MiXCR run on the 5' RACE reads, TCRdb lists one record per CDR3 protein. The sample shows around 990,000 distinct CDR3 sequences, more than 30% of them seen only once. Sequencing input: blood. The receptor set was obtained from a man aged 18 to 29 in good health.

The chain carries TRBV5-1 and TRBJ2-1, with D perhaps matching TRBD1 (6 bases). The CDR3 is made up of 13 amino acids. V lost 4 bases to trimming and J lost 8 bases, with 13 bases between them. The germline CDR1 and CDR2 sequences are SGHRS and YFSETQ. This CDR3 reads CASSQTQGYEQFF. For the CDR3, the DNA is TGCGCCAGCAGCCAGACACAGGGTTATGAGCAGTTCTTC.

This chain connects TRBV6-5 to TRBJ2-3; 7 bases agree with TRBD1. The germline V gene encodes CDR1 MNHEY and CDR2 SVGAGI. This CDR3 has 14 amino acids. J lost 2 bases, V lost 8 bases, and 7 bases had no gene match. CDR3 sequence (DNA): TGTGCCAGCGCCCCGGGACAGACCACAGATACGCAGTATTTT. This gives the protein CASAPGQTTDTQYF.

V and J are TRBV3-1 and TRBJ1-4; D is perhaps TRBD1 (6 bases). CDR1 is LGHDT and CDR2 is YNNKEL in the germline V gene (reference sequence). This CDR3 is 15 amino acids long. With 4 bases removed from V and 3 bases from J, the gap between germline ends came to 12 bases. DNA for the CDR3: TGTGCCAGCAGCCCTGGCGGACAGCCTAATGAAAAACTGTTTTTT. Its translation: CASSPGGQPNEKLFF.

This clonotype was detected only a few times. This sequence joins TRBV5-1 and TRBJ1-6; possible D gene TRBD1, 6 bases. The V and J ends lost 0 bases and 10 bases respectively, with 14 bases between them. This CDR3 spans 15 amino acids. Germline V gives CDR1 SGHRS, CDR2 YFSETQ. The CDR3 coding sequence is TGCGCCAGCAGCTTGGACGGGGACACGGGCTCACCCCTCCACTTT. Residues: CASSLDGDTGSPLHF.

This clonotype appeared a few times. This CDR3 is CASSAGQNTGELFF. CDR3 DNA sequence: TGTGCCAGCAGCGCCGGACAGAACACCGGGGAGCTGTTTTTT. The V call is TRBV9, the J call TRBJ2-2; TRBD1 might be the D (5 bases). Germline assignment: CDR1 SGDLS and CDR2 YYNGEE. This CDR3 is built from 14 residues. V dropped 3 bases and J dropped 1 base, with 7 bases sitting between them.

The rearrangement uses TRBV3-1 and TRBJ1-1, with D tentatively TRBD1 (5 bases). Germline-derived CDR1 and CDR2 are LGHDT and YNNKEL (reference sequence). This CDR3 has 14 residues. Trimming removed 8 bases from V and 4 bases from J, with 17 bases in between. CDR3 sequence: CASDPGRGITEAFF. CDR3 in DNA: TGTGCCAGCGATCCTGGGCGGGGGATCACTGAAGCTTTCTTT.

This clonotype came up a few times. A junction end diverges from the germline sequence, so it may reflect a read error. CDR3 sequence (DNA): TGCAGCGTTGACCTCCGGGGTTACAATGAGCAGTTCTTT. Its translation is CSVDLRGYNEQFF. The chain employs TRBV29-1 and TRBJ2-1, with a tentative D call TRBD2 (5 bases). There are 13 residues in the CDR3. The germline gives CDR1 SQVTM, CDR2 ANQGSEA.

The rearrangement uses TRBV20-1 and TRBJ2-7; 13 bases are shared with TRBD2. CDR1 is DFQATT and CDR2 is SNEGSKA in the germline V gene (reference sequence). V lost 2 bases to trimming and J lost 7 bases; unmatched junction nucleotides: 11. CDR3 length equals 16 residues. CDR3: CSARTLAGGHLNEQYF. The CDR3 DNA follows: TGCAGTGCTAGAACACTAGCGGGGGGGCACTTAAATGAGCAGTACTTC.

The rearrangement uses TRBV7-2 and TRBJ1-1; D gene uncertain. The length of the CDR3 is 13 residues. Trimming cost V 1 base and J 7 bases, with 10 bases left between them. From germline, CDR1 is SGHTA and CDR2 FQGNSA. For the CDR3, the DNA is TGTGCCAGCAGCTTAGGTTATAGGGATGAAGCTTTCTTT. Protein product: CASSLGYRDEAFF.

This clonotype came up a few times. This chain links TRBV7-2 with TRBJ2-3; D is undetermined. CDR3 size: 13 residues. Trimming removed 1 base from V and 7 bases from J, with 9 bases in between. CDR1 is SGHTA and CDR2 is FQGNSA in the germline V gene. CDR3 amino acids: CASSLGGLNTQYF. Here the CDR3 DNA reads TGTGCCAGCAGCTTAGGGGGTCTGAATACGCAGTATTTT.

This chain uses TRBV5-5 with TRBJ2-7; weak D call: TRBD1 (5 bases). The CDR3 runs 14 residues. V was clipped by 2 bases and J by 2 bases, with 11 bases between them. The germline V gene has CDR1 SGHKS and CDR2 YYEKEE (reference sequence). The CDR3 spells CASSFPDSPYEQYF. DNA for the CDR3: TGTGCCAGCAGCTTCCCTGACAGTCCCTACGAGCAGTACTTC. Using reference TRBV5-5 and TRBJ2-7 for the parts outside the CDR3, the full variable domain is DAGVTQSPTHLIKTRGQQVTLRCSPISGHKSVSWYQQVLGQGPQFIFQYYEKEERGRGNFPDRFSARQFPNYSSELNVNALLLGDSALYLCASSFPDSPYEQYFGPGTRLTVT.

This clonotype occurred many times. This chain uses TRBV28 with TRBJ1-5; TRBD1 might be the D (6 bases). Looked up from germline, CDR1 is MDHEN and CDR2 is SYDVKM. Trimming left V 4 bases short and J 5 bases short, with 18 bases between. The CDR3 is made up of 16 amino acids. This CDR3 reads CASSSSQGNRYQPQHF. In nucleotides, the CDR3 is TGTGCCAGCAGTTCATCACAGGGAAATCGGTATCAGCCCCAGCATTTT.

This clonotype was recorded a few times. The chain employs TRBV7-2 and TRBJ2-3, with TRBD2 identical over 7 bases. J gave up 0 bases and V 1 base, and 10 bases lay outside the gene matches. Germline-derived CDR1 and CDR2 are SGHTA and FQGNSA. This CDR3 has 18 amino acids. The chain's CDR3 is CASSLGDYTRPSTDTQYF. The CDR3 DNA sequence: TGTGCCAGCAGCTTAGGGGACTACACACGACCTAGCACAGATACGCAGTATTTT.

This rearrangement joins TRBV7-9 to TRBJ1-1; D is undetermined. Trimming took off 5 bases at V and 1 base at J, with 14 bases between the two ends. Germline CDR1 SEHNR, CDR2 FQNEAQ (reference sequence). The CDR3 has 15 amino acids. The CDR3 nucleotides read TGTGCCAGCAGCCCCCACTTTACGGGGAACACTGAAGCTTTCTTT. It encodes CASSPHFTGNTEAFF.

The chain links TRBV2 to TRBJ1-2; no clear D. The CDR3 length is 15 residues. Trimming pared 1 base from V and 4 bases from J, leaving 13 bases between. Germline V gene lookup returns CDR1 SNHLY and CDR2 FYNNEI. The CDR3 DNA is TGTGCCAGCAGTGAAGGAGGGTCAAAGACCTATGGCTACACCTTC. Protein product: CASSEGGSKTYGYTF.